This entry lists 26 T cell receptor beta chains sequenced from one sample in a study of shared clonotypes between healthy human individuals. Some clones are missing from TCRdb's copy, which holds only in-frame ones; the method was immunoSEQ multiplex PCR. The table lists over a million clones, roughly 96% of them singletons. Material: naive CD4+ T cells sorted from blood. The sample's subset: CD45RA+ positively selected. These receptors were taken from a man under 40 in good health.

This clone was found once. The chain combines TRBV18 with TRBJ2-5; 7 bases agree with TRBD1. The ends lost 3 bases at V and 4 bases at J; junction bases unmatched: 11. The CDR3 totals 16 residues. CDR1 and CDR2 (germline): KGHSH, LQKENI. CDR3 amino acids: CASSPVRKAGGETQYF. CDR3 bases: TGTGCCAGCTCACCGGTGAGAAAGGCAGGGGGAGAGACCCAGTACTTC.

J is TRBJ1-3 and V is TRBV11-2; 9 nucleotides match TRBD1. V gave up 5 bases and J gave up 2 bases; unmatched junction bases: 7. The CDR3 length is 16 residues. CDR1 and CDR2 (germline): SGHAT, FQNNGV. The CDR3 bases are TGTGCCAGCAGCAGGGACAGGGACAGAACTGGAAACACCATATATTTT. This encodes CASSRDRDRTGNTIYF.

V usage is TRBV27 and J usage is TRBJ2-7, with TRBD2 matching over 12 bases. V lost 5 bases to trimming and J lost 6 bases; unmatched junction nucleotides: 11. The germline V gene encodes CDR1 MNHEY and CDR2 SMNVEV (reference sequence). CDR3 length: 16 residues. DNA of the CDR3: TGTGCCAGCAGTCCCCCTTCTAGCGGGAGGGCGATCGAGCAGTACTTC. Translating gives CASSPPSSGRAIEQYF.

V usage is TRBV10-3 and J usage is TRBJ2-3; a possible D gene is TRBD1 (6 bases). Deletions cut 1 base from V and 5 bases from J, with 7 bases between. The CDR3 spans 13 residues. CDR1 and CDR2 from the germline V gene are ENHRY and SYGVKD. CDR3 DNA: TGTGCCATCAGTGAGTACAGGGTAGATACGCAGTATTTT. Protein product: CAISEYRVDTQYF.

The chain has TRBV5-1 and TRBJ2-7; D may correspond to TRBD1 or TRBD2 (5 bases each). V was shortened by 0 bases and J by 0 bases, with 10 bases between the two germline ends. Germline CDR1 and CDR2: SGHRS and YFSETQ. The CDR3 sequence is 15 residues long. The CDR3 DNA reads as TGCGCCAGCAGCTTGGGGGACGCAAGCTCCTACGAGCAGTACTTC. Amino acid sequence: CASSLGDASSYEQYF.

The rearrangement joins TRBV2 to TRBJ1-2; a weak D match, TRBD1 (5 bases). Germline-derived CDR1 and CDR2 are SNHLY and FYNNEI. This CDR3 has 17 residues. The V end was cut by 1 base, the J end by 0 bases, with 15 bases between. The CDR3 bases are TGTGCCAGCAGTGAAGAACAGGCTAGGATTTCTAACTATGGCTACACCTTC. This translates into CASSEEQARISNYGYTF.

This chain links TRBV6-6 with TRBJ2-3; D not certain. Trimming shortened V by 5 bases and J by 7 bases, and 10 bases separated the two germline ends. Germline V gene data show CDR1 as MNHNY and CDR2 as SVGAGI (reference sequence). This CDR3 has 12 amino acids. The CDR3 reads CASSPSPNTQYF. DNA for the CDR3: TGTGCCAGCAGTCCTTCCCCCAATACGCAGTATTTT.

J is TRBJ1-2 and V is TRBV10-3; 7 nucleotides match TRBD1. The V segment lost 7 bases and the J segment 5 bases; nucleotides outside the gene matches: 4. Germline V CDR1 and CDR2: ENHRY, SYGVKD. This CDR3 comprises 12 residues. The CDR3 region is CAITGGGYGYTF. CDR3 DNA sequence: TGTGCCATCACAGGGGGGGGTTATGGCTACACCTTC.

V and J are TRBV29-1 and TRBJ2-2; 9 positions match TRBD2. The CDR3 loop spans 12 amino acids. Germline V gives CDR1 SQVTM, CDR2 ANQGSEA. The CDR3 DNA follows: TGCACCGGTCTAGCGGGACCCGGGGAGCTGTTTTTT. This encodes CTGLAGPGELFF.

The rearrangement uses TRBV7-9 and TRBJ1-1; tentative D call: TRBD1 (5 bases). Germline loops: CDR1 SEHNR, CDR2 FQNEAQ (reference sequence). V lost 5 bases, J lost 2 bases, and 18 bases lay in between. The CDR3 consists of 16 residues. CDR3 in DNA: TGTGCCAGCAGCCGATCGTCAGGGCAGAGAAACACTGAAGCTTTCTTT. This gives the protein CASSRSSGQRNTEAFF.

The rearrangement uses TRBV5-1 and TRBJ2-1, with 9 positions matching TRBD1. The J segment lost 6 bases and the V segment lost 4 bases, leaving 14 bases of the junction unmatched. The CDR3 is made up of 17 amino acids. The germline V gene encodes CDR1 SGHRS and CDR2 YFSETQ. CDR3 sequence (DNA): TGCGCCAGCAGCCCGGGGACAGGGCCAGGTTTCGGCAATGAGCAGTTCTTC. This gives the protein CASSPGTGPGFGNEQFF.

The chain carries TRBV30 and TRBJ1-5; 7 bases are a match to TRBD1. The CDR3 runs 15 residues. Per germline, CDR1 GTSNPN and CDR2 SVGIG (reference sequence). The J segment lost 4 bases and the V segment lost 4 bases, leaving 10 bases of the junction unmatched. The CDR3 nucleotides are TGTGCCTGGAACTCCGCAGGGGGAAGAAATCAGCCCCAGCATTTT. As protein: CAWNSAGGRNQPQHF.

The V and J genes are TRBV12-2 and TRBJ2-7; the table's D call of TRBD2 was not tested on the DNA. TRBV12-2 is a documented pseudogene. The CDR3 has 15 residues. The CDR3 coding sequence is TGTGCAAGTCGCTTAGGGGTGGGACTGCCAAACGAGCAGTACTTC. Translating gives CASRLGVGLPNEQYF.

The rearrangement uses TRBV6-6 and TRBJ2-7, with TRBD2 matching over 7 bases. This CDR3 has 14 residues. Germline V lookup: CDR1 MNHNY, CDR2 SVGAGI (reference sequence). After removal of 7 bases from V and 2 bases from J, the junction contained 8 bases not matched to a gene. This CDR3 is CASTSTAGPYEQYF. For the CDR3, the DNA is TGTGCCAGCACCTCCACAGCGGGACCCTACGAGCAGTACTTC.

V and J are TRBV7-2 and TRBJ1-2, with no clear D. Germline V gene lookup returns CDR1 SGHTA and CDR2 FQGNSA. The CDR3 runs 14 residues. The ends were cut back, 5 bases at V and 6 bases at J, with 16 bases in the middle. The CDR3 protein is CASSGGQALHGYTF. CDR3 bases: TGTGCCAGCAGCGGAGGGCAGGCCTTGCATGGCTACACCTTC.

This clone was observed a single time. The chain uses TRBV2 and TRBJ2-7, with TRBD2 matching over 10 bases. The CDR3 loop spans 16 amino acids. The germline gives CDR1 SNHLY, CDR2 FYNNEI. V trimming: 6 bases; J trimming: 1 base; junction bases outside the gene matches: 9. CDR3 sequence (DNA): TGTGCCAGCAGGTATAACCTAGCGGGAGAATCCTACGAGCAGTACTTC. Its protein is CASRYNLAGESYEQYF.

The V call is TRBV5-1, the J call TRBJ2-7; D not resolved. CDR1 and CDR2 (germline): SGHRS, YFSETQ. Trimming cost V 2 bases and J 0 bases, with 15 bases left between them. The CDR3 covers 16 residues. The CDR3 nucleotides are TGCGCCAGCAGCTTATCCCCGCCCTCCAGCTCCTACGAGCAGTACTTC. Amino acid sequence: CASSLSPPSSSYEQYF.

J is TRBJ2-7 and V is TRBV11-2; D not certain. Per germline, CDR1 SGHAT and CDR2 FQNNGV. V dropped 5 bases and J dropped 4 bases, with 15 bases sitting between them. The CDR3 contains 14 residues. The CDR3, as DNA: TGTGCCAGCAGCCGCCGAGGTGGTCAGTACGAGCAGTACTTC. This codes for CASSRRGGQYEQYF. The variable domain in full, completed from reference TRBV11-2 and TRBJ2-7, reads EAGVAQSPRYKIIEKRQSVAFWCNPISGHATLYWYQQILGQGPKLLIQFQNNGVVDDSQLPKDRFSAERLKGVDSTLKIQPAKLEDSAVYLCASSRRGGQYEQYFGPGTRLTVT.

The chain carries TRBV5-8 and TRBJ2-2; TRBD1 is a possible D gene (6 bases). The V end lost 2 bases, the J end lost 1 base, and 9 bases lay between the germline ends. The CDR3 runs to 15 residues. Germline loops: CDR1 SGHTS, CDR2 YDEGEE. CDR3 sequence reads: CASSFVTGNTGELFF. CDR3 bases: TGTGCCAGCAGCTTTGTGACAGGGAACACCGGGGAGCTGTTTTTT. The entire variable domain, with the rest obtained from reference TRBV5-8 and TRBJ2-2, is as follows: EAGVTQSPTHLIKTRGQQATLRCSPISGHTSVYWYQQALGLGLQFLLWYDEGEERNRGNFPPRFSGRQFPNYSSELNVNALELEDSALYLCASSFVTGNTGELFFGEGSRLTVL.

This clone occurred once. This rearrangement joins TRBV28 to TRBJ2-1, with a weak D call TRBD1 (5 bases). Germline V lookup: CDR1 MDHEN, CDR2 SYDVKM. This CDR3 region has 16 residues. V was cut by 2 bases and J by 0 bases, with 11 bases left in between. CDR3 loop: CASSLAQGSSYNEQFF. CDR3 DNA sequence: TGTGCCAGCAGTTTAGCTCAGGGAAGCTCCTACAATGAGCAGTTCTTC. Supplemented by reference TRBV28 and TRBJ2-1, the full variable domain reads DVKVTQSSRYLVKRTGEKVFLECVQDMDHENMFWYRQDPGLGLRLIYFSYDVKMKEKGDIPEGYSVSREKKERFSLILESASTNQTSMYLCASSLAQGSSYNEQFFGPGTRLTVL.

The chain is built from TRBV5-4 and TRBJ2-1; TRBD2 matches 11 bases. This CDR3 contains 15 residues. Looked up from germline, CDR1 is SGHNT and CDR2 is YYREEE (reference sequence). The ends lost 3 bases at V and 8 bases at J; junction bases unmatched: 7. DNA for the CDR3: TGTGCCAGCAGCTATCTAGCGGGAGGACGGGATGAGCAGTTCTTC. It is translated as CASSYLAGGRDEQFF.

This clone was found once. The rearrangement links TRBV5-1 to TRBJ2-7; TRBD2 matches at 7 bases. CDR1 is SGHRS and CDR2 is YFSETQ in the germline V gene. V dropped 5 bases and J dropped 2; count of bases not matched to a gene: 7. This CDR3 comprises 14 residues. The CDR3: CASSFSSGTYEQYF. The CDR3 region has the DNA TGCGCCAGCAGTTTTTCTAGCGGTACCTACGAGCAGTACTTC. Supplemented by reference TRBV5-1 and TRBJ2-7, the full variable domain reads KAGVTQTPRYLIKTRGQQVTLSCSPISGHRSVSWYQQTPGQGLQFLFEYFSETQRNKGNFPGRFSGRQFSNSRSEMNVSTLELGDSALYLCASSFSSGTYEQYFGPGTRLTVT.

The gene calls are TRBV7-4 and TRBJ2-7; D is uncertain. Trimming shortened V by 1 base and J by 2 bases, and 6 bases separated the two germline ends. This CDR3 comprises 13 residues. The germline CDR1 and CDR2 sequences are SGHVT and SQSDAQ. CDR3 DNA: TGTGCCAGCAGCTTAGACAGTGCCTACGAGCAGTACTTC. Amino acids: CASSLDSAYEQYF.

J is TRBJ1-2 and V is TRBV27; TRBD1 might be the D (6 bases). CDR3 length: 14 amino acids. Germline CDR1 is MNHEY and CDR2 is SMNVEV (reference sequence). V lost 2 bases and J lost 10, with 17 bases in between. The CDR3 bases are TGTGCCAGCAGTTTAGCCCCTGGGGGGGCCTTCTACACCTTC. Amino acids: CASSLAPGGAFYTF.

The chain combines TRBV7-3 with TRBJ2-6; D is possibly TRBD1 (8 bases). Trimming took off 4 bases at V and 0 bases at J, with 19 bases between the two ends. CDR1 and CDR2 from the germline V gene are SGHTA and FQGTGA. This CDR3 has 19 residues. The CDR3: CASSSRGTGWSSGANVLTF. The CDR3 DNA sequence: TGTGCCAGCAGCTCGCGGGGGACAGGCTGGAGCTCTGGGGCCAACGTCCTGACTTTC.

The V and J genes are TRBV6-1 and TRBJ2-2; no clear D gene. The length of the CDR3 is 12 residues. Germline CDR1 MNHNS, CDR2 SASEGT. Trimming left V 10 bases short and J 6 bases short, with 12 bases between. The CDR3, as DNA: TGTGCCACCCGGATCCCGGCCGGGGAGCTGTTTTTT. Residues: CATRIPAGELFF.